This T cell receptor beta chain is drawn from a study of HIV-infected patients and healthy controls. Notes on the study in general: HLA types of the donors remained undetermined.

Alpha and beta constant-region primers primed reverse transcription of about 0.5 ug RNA. Each of the alpha and beta chains got its own library through chain-specific third strand synthesis with indices. A single primer pair per chain amplified all rearrangements, with per-molecule barcodes. From the 5' RACE reads, TCRdb called clonotypes with MiXCR, one entry per CDR3 protein. Of more than 8,000 distinct CDR3 sequences listed, 8% to 10% were seen once; the top ten hold under 6.5%. CDR3 size: 14 residues. Germline V gene data show CDR1 as SGHTA and CDR2 as FQGNSA. J was trimmed by 9 bases and V by 3 bases; bases with no gene match: 6. In this sample, this clonotype is medium-sized (0.01 to 0.1%). Its antigen is still unknown. No cell fractionation was done, so the repertoire covers all unsorted peripheral blood T cells.

This sequence originates from an adult in good health. The chain combines TRBV7-2 with TRBJ2-1, with 9 bases fitting TRBD2. Sequencing was performed on blood. CDR3 in DNA: TGTGCCAGCAGCTTTCACGCGGGAGGGCCTGAGCAGTTCTTC. Protein: CASSFHAGGPEQFF.